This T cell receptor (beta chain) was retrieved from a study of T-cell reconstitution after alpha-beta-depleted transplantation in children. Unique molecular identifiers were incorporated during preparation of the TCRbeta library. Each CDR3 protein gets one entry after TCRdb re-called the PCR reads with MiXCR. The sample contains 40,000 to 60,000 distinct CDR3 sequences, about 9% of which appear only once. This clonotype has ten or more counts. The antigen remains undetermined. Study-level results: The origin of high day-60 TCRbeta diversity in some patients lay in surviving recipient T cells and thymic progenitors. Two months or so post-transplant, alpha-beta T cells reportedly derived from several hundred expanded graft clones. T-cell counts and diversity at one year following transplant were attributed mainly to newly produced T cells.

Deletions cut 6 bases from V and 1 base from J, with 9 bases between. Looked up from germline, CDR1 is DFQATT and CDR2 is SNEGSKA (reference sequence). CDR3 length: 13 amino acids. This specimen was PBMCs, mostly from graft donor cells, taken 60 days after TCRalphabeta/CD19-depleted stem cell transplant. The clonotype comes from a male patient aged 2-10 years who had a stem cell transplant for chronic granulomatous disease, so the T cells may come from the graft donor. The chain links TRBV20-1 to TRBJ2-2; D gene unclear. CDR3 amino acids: CSAGSGNTGELFF. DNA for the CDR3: TGCAGTGCGGGGTCCGGGAACACCGGGGAGCTGTTTTTT.